These 2 T cell receptor beta chains share one sample of origin, sequenced in a study of blood T cell repertoires in COVID-19. Using immunoSEQ multiplex PCR, the repertoire was profiled, and TCRdb retains in-frame clones only, with some absent. The sample includes about 46,000 clones, less than 90% of them seen just once. Sample: peripheral blood. The receptors here all came from a man aged 55 to 70 with acute or convalescent COVID-19.

The V gene is TRBV7-6, the J gene TRBJ1-1; TRBD1 matches at 9 bases. The ends lost 5 bases at V and 3 bases at J; junction bases unmatched: 7. Germline V CDR1 and CDR2: SGHVS, FNYEAQ. There are 15 residues in the CDR3. CDR3 nucleotides: TGTGCCAGCAGCACCTACAGGGGGCTGGACACTGAAGCTTTCTTT. It translates to CASSTYRGLDTEAFF.

V usage is TRBV24-1 and J usage is TRBJ2-5; D not resolved. The CDR3 extends over 14 amino acids. CDR1 KGHDR and CDR2 SFDVKD come from the germline V gene. V lost 4 bases and J 5 bases, leaving 13 bases between the germline ends. The CDR3 DNA reads as TGTGCCACCAGTGACCTAAGTCAACCGGAGACCCAGTACTTC. This translates into CATSDLSQPETQYF.